The clone carrying this T cell receptor beta chain was found once. Its target is unknown. This sample stems from a study of T cells in localized non-small cell lung cancer. The study, taken as a whole, reports: Increased T cell density in blood showed an association with longer overall survival. Highest T cell clonality was seen in uninvolved adjacent lung, surpassing that measured in tumor. Sequencing was restricted to one tumor region; therefore, heterogeneity remains possible. Median detection of top 100 tumor clones in adjacent lung was under 75 clones.

Here immunoSEQ multiplex PCR was the method, and the copy in TCRdb shows in-frame clones only, minus some. Among under 45,000 clones listed, approximately 83% were seen once. The sample in question was PBMCs, obtained before any cancer treatment. This receptor was taken from a man aged 40-75 years with stage II lung adenocarcinoma.

The CDR3 DNA sequence: TGTGCCAGCAGCTTAGCGGCGTATGAAAAACTGTTTTTT. This gives the protein CASSLAAYEKLFF. This chain connects TRBV7-8 to TRBJ1-4; unclear D gene. This CDR3 region has 13 residues. Germline V gives CDR1 SGHVS, CDR2 FQNEAQ. V was trimmed by 0 bases and J by 6 bases, leaving 5 bases between them.